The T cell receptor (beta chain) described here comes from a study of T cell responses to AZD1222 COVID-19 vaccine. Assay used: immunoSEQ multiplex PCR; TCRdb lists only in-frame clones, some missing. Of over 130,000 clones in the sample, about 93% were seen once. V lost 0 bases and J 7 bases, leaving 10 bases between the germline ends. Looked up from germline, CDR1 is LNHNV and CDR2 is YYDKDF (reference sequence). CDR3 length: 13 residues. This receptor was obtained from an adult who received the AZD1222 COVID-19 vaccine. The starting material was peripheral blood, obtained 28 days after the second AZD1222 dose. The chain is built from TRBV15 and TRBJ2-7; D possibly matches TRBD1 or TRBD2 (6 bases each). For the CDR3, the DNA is TGTGCCACCAGCAGAGAGCGGGACATAGAGCAGTACTTC. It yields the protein CATSRERDIEQYF.